Listed below are T cell receptor beta chains from one sample, sequenced in a study of regulatory T cells in long-lasting Graves disease. MiXCR, run by TCRdb on the multiplex PCR reads, gives a single entry per CDR3 protein. The data hold about 400,000 distinct CDR3 sequences, with more than 20% observed a single time. The material was peripheral blood mononuclear cells (PBMCs), obtained when the disease was refractory, from a patient treated with antithyroid drugs. The receptors were sampled from a female donor with Graves disease. Both conserved end residues are part of each CDR3. The order of the fields is J gene, clone size, D gene, V gene, CDR3 DNA, CDR3 protein. D genes are given only for firm matches. Clone size is not always given. Where it is, it says once, few, many or a class for expanded clones.

TRBJ2-5 | . | TRBD1 | TRBV5-4 | TGTGCCAGCAGCTTGTTAGGAACGGGACAGGAAAATCAAGAGACCCAGTACTTC | CASSLLGTGQENQETQYF
TRBJ2-5 | . | TRBD2 | TRBV4-1 | TGCGCCAGCAGTGGGGGGGTAGCGGGTACGAAAGAGACCCAGTACTTC | CASSGGVAGTKETQYF
TRBJ2-7 | . | TRBD1 | TRBV10-1 | TGCGCCAGCAGTGAGGTGGGGACAGGGCCCTACGAGCAGTACTTC | CASSEVGTGPYEQYF
TRBJ1-6 | many | . | TRBV12-3/TRBV12-4 | TGTGCCAGCAGTTTAGTTTCTAATTCACCCCTCCACTTT | CASSLVSNSPLHF
TRBJ2-7 | . | . | TRBV5-1 | TGCGCCAGCAGCTTTCAGGGCCTCTCCTACGAGCAGTACTTC | CASSFQGLSYEQYF
TRBJ2-7 | few | . | TRBV12-5 | TGTGCTAGTGCCCCAGGCGGGGTAGTCGAGCAGTACTTC | CASAPGGVVEQYF
TRBJ2-7 | many | . | TRBV7-2 | TGTGCCAGCAGCTTAGCGGGCGCGAGCTCCTACGAGCAGTACTTC | CASSLAGASSYEQYF
TRBJ2-7 | few | . | TRBV6-2/TRBV6-3 | TGTGCCAGCAGCAAAGGTTCTTGGGAGCAGTACTTC | CASSKGSWEQYF
TRBJ2-7 | once | TRBD2 | TRBV18 | TGTGCCAGCTCACCACCCGGGAGGATCCCTTCCTACGAGCAGTGCTTC | CASSPPGRIPSYEQCF
TRBJ2-5 | few | . | TRBV7-9 | TGTGCCAGCAGCTGGATCGAGACTCAGCAAGAGACCCAGTACTTC | CASSWIETQQETQYF
TRBJ1-4 | . | . | TRBV20-1 | TGCAGTGCGATCGGAACAACTAATGAAAAACTGTTTTTT | CSAIGTTNEKLFF
TRBJ2-4 | . | TRBD2 | TRBV20-1 | TGCAGTGTTCCGGGACTAGACAAAAACATTCAGTACTTC | CSVPGLDKNIQYF
TRBJ2-7 | many | TRBD2 | TRBV20-1 | TGCAGTGCTAGAGCCCCCGGGACTAGGCTGGGGGAGCAGTACTTC | CSARAPGTRLGEQYF
TRBJ2-2 | many | . | TRBV7-2 | TGTGCCAGCAGTGGCAGACGCACCGGGGAGCTGTTTTTT | CASSGRRTGELFF
TRBJ1-1 | few | TRBD1 | TRBV27 | TGTGCCAGCAGTCCGACACAGGGGTCTGAAGCTTTCTTT | CASSPTQGSEAFF
TRBJ2-2 | . | . | TRBV6-1 | TGTGCCAGCAGCGTCCCCCAGGGAGGGGGCACCGGGGAGCTGTTTTTT | CASSVPQGGGTGELFF
TRBJ1-4 | many | . | TRBV2 | TGTGCCAGCAGTGTTGGGCCAACTAATGAAAAACTGTTTTTT | CASSVGPTNEKLFF
TRBJ1-1 | many | . | TRBV28 | TGTGCCAGCAGTTTCCCCGGTCCTCAGGGGACTGAAGCTTTCTTT | CASSFPGPQGTEAFF
TRBJ2-3 | . | TRBD1 | TRBV5-1 | TGCGCCAGCAGCAGCGCAGGGGGCAGCACAGATACGCAGTATTTT | CASSSAGGSTDTQYF
TRBJ2-4 | few | . | TRBV13 | TGTGCCAGCAGCCCCACCAGCGGAAACAAAAACATTCAGTACTTC | CASSPTSGNKNIQYF
TRBJ2-3 | . | TRBD2 | TRBV2 | TGTGCCAGCAGGGAGGACCGACTAGCGGGCACAGATACGCAGTATTTT | CASREDRLAGTDTQYF
TRBJ2-2 | . | . | TRBV10-2 | TGCGCCAGCAGTGAGTTCGGGTCCGGGGAGCTGTTTTTT | CASSEFGSGELFF
TRBJ2-7 | . | . | TRBV5-1 | TGCGCCAGCAGCTTGGATCTGGGCCAGACCGGCGAGCAGTACTTC | CASSLDLGQTGEQYF
TRBJ2-7 | . | . | TRBV6-1 | TGTGCCAGCAAAAATCGCAGGGAAACCTACGAGCAGTACTTC | CASKNRRETYEQYF
TRBJ2-5 | many | . | TRBV6-2/TRBV6-3 | TGTGCCAGCAGTTACTCGCCCTCCCCATTAGAGACCCAGTACTTC | CASSYSPSPLETQYF
TRBJ1-4 | . | . | TRBV5-1 | TGCGCCAGCAGCCCCTCAGGAGGAGGGGAAAAACTGTTTTTT | CASSPSGGGEKLFF
TRBJ2-6 | few | . | TRBV29-1 | TGCAGCGTTCTGGGGGATGGGGCCAACGTCCTGACTTTC | CSVLGDGANVLTF
TRBJ2-4 | few | . | TRBV30 | TGTGCCTGGAGTGTTGGAGGGGATGGAAACATTCAGTACTTC | CAWSVGGDGNIQYF